The following is a TCR beta chain sequence with its context. Within the sample, other DNA sequences also encode this same CDR3. Trimming cost V 1 base and J 2 bases, with 8 bases left between them. Per the germline V gene, CDR1 is LGHDT and CDR2 is YNNKEL (reference sequence). The CDR3 has 14 residues. The source of the sample is a study of blood T cell repertoires in COVID-19. Sequencing was performed with immunoSEQ multiplex PCR; in TCRdb, only in-frame clones are kept and a portion is missing. The sample contains hundreds of thousands of clones, about 89% of which appear only once. The specimen was peripheral blood. This TCR derives from a man aged 55 to 70 who had recovered from COVID-19. The V call is TRBV3-1 (or the pseudogene TRBV3-2), the J call TRBJ1-2; possibly TRBD1 for D (6 bases). The CDR3 here is CASSQGQGNYGYTF. DNA of the CDR3: TGTGCCAGCAGCCAAGGTCAGGGGAACTATGGCTACACCTTC.